This passage covers 7 T cell receptor beta chains from one sample sequenced in a study of T cells after yellow fever vaccination. TCRdb reprocessed the 5' RACE reads via MiXCR and lists one record per CDR3 protein. The data contain some 600,000 distinct CDR3 sequences, roughly 12% of them singletons. The sequencing here drew on PBMCs, taken on the day of the yellow fever booster vaccination. These receptors were collected from a man younger than 40 who received the YFV17D yellow fever vaccine.

This clonotype was recorded a few times. One end of the junction fails to match germline, which may point to a read error. This chain joins TRBV7-7 and TRBJ2-2; 7 nucleotides line up with TRBD2. The CDR3 has 15 amino acids. Looked up from germline, CDR1 is SSHAT and CDR2 is FNYEAQ (reference sequence). The CDR3, as DNA: TGTGCTAGCAGCTCTGGACTAGGGAACACCGGGGAGCTGTTTTTT. Translated: CASSSGLGNTGELFF.

The gene calls are TRBV20-1 and TRBJ2-1, with 9 positions matching TRBD2. The CDR3 contains 15 residues. Trimming removed 1 base from V and 3 bases from J; junction bases left unmatched: 4. Per the germline V gene, CDR1 is DFQATT and CDR2 is SNEGSKA (reference sequence). CDR3 amino acids: CSARVGREGYNEQFF. The DNA of the CDR3 is TGCAGTGCTAGAGTTGGGCGGGAGGGCTACAATGAGCAGTTCTTC.

This clonotype was recorded a few times. V is TRBV20-1 and J is TRBJ2-1, with TRBD2 matching over 15 bases. J lost 3 bases, V lost 6 bases, and 6 bases had no gene match. The germline CDR1 and CDR2 sequences are DFQATT and SNEGSKA (reference sequence). The CDR3 is made up of 16 amino acids. The CDR3: CSAKGLAGGYYNEQFF. The CDR3 region has the DNA TGCAGTGCCAAAGGACTAGCGGGAGGGTACTACAATGAGCAGTTCTTC.

This clonotype was recorded a few times. The chain has TRBV9 and TRBJ2-7; D gene uncertain. The CDR3 length is 15 residues. Germline V lookup: CDR1 SGDLS, CDR2 YYNGEE. The V end was cut by 3 bases, the J end by 5 bases, with 18 bases between. CDR3 in amino acids: CASSATIGRADEQYF. CDR3 nucleotide sequence: TGTGCCAGCAGCGCAACCATAGGTCGGGCTGACGAGCAGTACTTC.

This clonotype was counted a few times. V and J are TRBV5-1 and TRBJ1-3; D possibly corresponds to TRBD1 (5 bases). CDR1 is SGHRS, CDR2 YFSETQ, per germline. V was clipped by 6 bases and J by 3 bases, with 13 bases between them. This CDR3 has 14 amino acids. The CDR3 DNA follows: TGCGCCAGCATCCGGGGCGGGGGTGGAAACACCATATATTTT. This translates into CASIRGGGGNTIYF. Full variable domain (remainder filled in from reference TRBV5-1 and TRBJ1-3): KAGVTQTPRYLIKTRGQQVTLSCSPISGHRSVSWYQQTPGQGLQFLFEYFSETQRNKGNFPGRFSGRQFSNSRSEMNVSTLELGDSALYLCASIRGGGGNTIYFGEGSWLTVV.

This clonotype turned up a few times. V gene TRBV20-1 combines with J gene TRBJ2-7; 9 bases are shared with TRBD1. This CDR3 comprises 11 residues. Germline V CDR1 and CDR2: DFQATT, SNEGSKA (reference sequence). The CDR3 region has the DNA TGCAGCTACAGGGGGCCGGCCGAGCAGTACTTC. Protein sequence: CSYRGPAEQYF.

V gene TRBV20-1 combines with J gene TRBJ2-1; D is ambiguous. Per germline, CDR1 DFQATT and CDR2 SNEGSKA (reference sequence). The CDR3 length is 14 residues. With 2 bases removed from V and 0 bases from J, the gap between germline ends came to 8 bases. CDR3: CSARSPRSYNEQFF. In nucleotides, the CDR3 is TGCAGTGCTAGATCCCCCCGCTCCTACAATGAGCAGTTCTTC.